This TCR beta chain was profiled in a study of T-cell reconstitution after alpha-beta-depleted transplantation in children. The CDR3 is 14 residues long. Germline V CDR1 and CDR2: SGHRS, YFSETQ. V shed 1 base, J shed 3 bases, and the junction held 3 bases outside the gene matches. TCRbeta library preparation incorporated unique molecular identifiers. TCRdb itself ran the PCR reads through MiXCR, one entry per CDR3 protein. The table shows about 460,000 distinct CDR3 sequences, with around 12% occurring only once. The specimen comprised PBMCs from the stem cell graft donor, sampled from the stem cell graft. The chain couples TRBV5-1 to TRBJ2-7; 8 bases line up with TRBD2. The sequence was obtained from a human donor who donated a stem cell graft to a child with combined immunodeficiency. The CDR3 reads CASSLTSGNYEQYF. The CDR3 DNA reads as TGCGCCAGCAGCTTGACTAGCGGAAACTACGAGCAGTACTTC.